This T cell receptor beta chain was recovered during a study of T-cell reconstitution after alpha-beta-depleted transplantation in children. Preparation of the TCRbeta library used unique molecular identifiers. TCRdb itself ran the PCR reads through MiXCR, one entry per CDR3 protein. The sample lists under 450,000 distinct CDR3 sequences, around 15% occurring once. The TCR sequence derives from a boy under three years old who had a stem cell transplant for Wiskott-Aldrich syndrome, so the T cells may come from the graft donor. The sample in question was PBMCs, mostly from graft donor cells, obtained 360 days after TCRalphabeta/CD19-depleted stem cell transplant.

CDR3 sequence (DNA): TGTGCCAGCAGCTTAGTCCTCAGTCCCTACGAGCAGTACTTC. Amino acids: CASSLVLSPYEQYF. The chain is built from TRBV7-9 and TRBJ2-7; D is ambiguous. V was trimmed by 1 base and J by 2 bases, leaving 9 bases between them. The CDR3 is 14 amino acids. CDR1 is SEHNR, CDR2 FQNEAQ, per germline (reference sequence).